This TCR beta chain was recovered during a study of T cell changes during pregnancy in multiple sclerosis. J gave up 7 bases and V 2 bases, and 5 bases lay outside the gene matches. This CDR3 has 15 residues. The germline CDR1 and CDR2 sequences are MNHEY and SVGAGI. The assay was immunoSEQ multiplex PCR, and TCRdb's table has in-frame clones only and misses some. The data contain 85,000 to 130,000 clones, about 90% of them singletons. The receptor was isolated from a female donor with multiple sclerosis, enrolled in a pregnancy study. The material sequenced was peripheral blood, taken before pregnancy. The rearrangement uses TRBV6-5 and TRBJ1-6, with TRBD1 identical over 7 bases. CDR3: CASSYRQGTNSPLHF. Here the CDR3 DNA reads TGTGCCAGCAGTTACCGACAGGGAACGAATTCACCCCTCCACTTT.